This T cell receptor (beta chain) was documented in a study of blood T cell repertoires in COVID-19. Study-level information: Symptom resolution, clearance, or two negative PCRs marked donors in Cohort 3 as recovered.

Germline V gives CDR1 SGHDT, CDR2 YYEEEE. V was cut by 2 bases and J by 7 bases, with 10 bases left in between. The length of the CDR3 is 14 residues. Authors' data handling: Amplification from reference gene primers served as the basis for estimated nucleated cell counts. Profiled with immunoSEQ multiplex PCR; TCRdb holds only in-frame clones, not every one. V and J calls and clone size are as listed in that table; D and trimming were resolved from the DNA. The repertoire holds approximately 250,000 clones, with more than 70% as singletons. Cohorts were assigned according to the clinical history that participants reported.

The receptor's source is a woman aged 60-75 years in a cohort exposed to, infected with or recovered from COVID-19 (not recorded which). What was sequenced was PBMCs or T cells enriched from blood (not recorded which). V usage is TRBV5-6 and J usage is TRBJ1-6, with D possibly matching TRBD1 (5 bases). The DNA for the CDR3 is TGTGCCAGCAGCTTAAGGGGTGGGAATTCACCCCTCCACTTT. This translates into CASSLRGGNSPLHF.